Below, one T cell receptor (beta chain) is given with its context. This sample is drawn from a study of blood T cell repertoires in COVID-19. For the study at large: Samples came from the United States, Italy and Spain, spanning acute and convalescent COVID-19. T cells, B-cell-depleted T cells, or PBMCs provided the cDNA or gDNA that served as material.

Germline lookup yields CDR1 LNHDA and CDR2 SQIVND (reference sequence). The CDR3 is made up of 15 amino acids. Trimming removed 6 bases from V and 0 bases from J, with 12 bases in between. In the original analysis: Using reference gene primer amplification, nucleated cell counts were estimated. Data came from immunoSEQ multiplex PCR; TCRdb stores just in-frame clones and leaves some out. From that table come the V and J calls and clone size; the DNA was used to work out D and trimming. In the table there are around 89,000 clones, approximately 88% of which are singletons. The sequence was collected from a man between 60 and 75 years old with acute or convalescent COVID-19. This rearrangement joins TRBV19 to TRBJ1-5; D may be TRBD1 (5 bases). What was sequenced was peripheral blood. The CDR3 DNA follows: TGTGCCAGTAGCCCCCAGGGTGATAGCAATCAGCCCCAGCATTTT. Residues: CASSPQGDSNQPQHF.